The next 29 T cell receptor beta chains were all read from a single sample in a study of blood T cell repertoires in COVID-19. Method: immunoSEQ multiplex PCR; TCRdb's copy keeps in-frame clones and lacks some. In the table there are about 19,000 clones, 85% of which are singletons. What was sequenced was peripheral blood. Every receptor here comes from a man of 80 years or more with acute or convalescent COVID-19.

The chain uses TRBV19 and TRBJ2-1; maybe TRBD2 (6 bases). Germline V lookup: CDR1 LNHDA, CDR2 SQIVND (reference sequence). V dropped 8 bases and J dropped 6 bases, with 14 bases sitting between them. The CDR3 length is 13 residues. The DNA for the CDR3 is TGTGCCAGTGGTGGAGCGGGTACCAATGAGCAGTTCTTC. This codes for CASGGAGTNEQFF.

The sample holds one count of this clone. The chain recombines TRBV9 with TRBJ1-2, with 11 bases aligning to TRBD1. The CDR3 spans 18 residues. The V and J ends lost 3 bases and 2 bases, in that order; junction bases with no gene match: 12. Germline CDR1 SGDLS, CDR2 YYNGEE. The CDR3 loop reads CASSEPGQGVLPNYGYTF. The CDR3 DNA reads TGTGCCAGCAGCGAACCGGGACAGGGGGTGCTCCCCAACTATGGCTACACCTTC.

The J gene is TRBJ1-2, the V gene TRBV6-5; a weak D match, TRBD1 (5 bases). This CDR3 has 13 residues. V dropped 5 bases and J dropped 5 bases, with 12 bases sitting between them. Germline values: CDR1 MNHEY, CDR2 SVGAGI. CDR3 sequence reads: CASSTRAPYGYTF. CDR3 coding DNA: TGTGCCAGCAGTACCAGGGCCCCGTATGGCTACACCTTC.

This rearrangement joins TRBV6-5 to TRBJ2-2; TRBD2 matches 10 bases. After removal of 6 bases from V and 7 bases from J, the junction contained 5 bases not matched to a gene. This CDR3 has 14 residues. The germline V gene encodes CDR1 MNHEY and CDR2 SVGAGI. CDR3 residues: CASRTTSGVGELFF. CDR3 DNA: TGTGCCAGCAGAACCACTAGCGGGGTCGGGGAGCTGTTTTTT.

The chain uses TRBV6-1 and TRBJ1-5, with D hard to call. With 3 bases removed from V and 0 bases from J, the gap between germline ends came to 9 bases. This CDR3 has 15 residues. In germline, CDR1 is MNHNS, CDR2 SASEGT. The CDR3 DNA sequence: TGTGCCAGCAGTGACGGTTGGAGTAGCAATCAGCCCCAGCATTTT. This codes for CASSDGWSSNQPQHF.

The chain couples TRBV19 to TRBJ1-1, with no clear D. The CDR3 is made up of 14 amino acids. Germline-derived CDR1 and CDR2 are LNHDA and SQIVND (reference sequence). V dropped 3 bases and J dropped 0 bases, with 8 bases sitting between them. In DNA form, the CDR3 reads TGTGCCAGTAGTATTGCGGGGATGAACACTGAAGCTTTCTTT. Its protein is CASSIAGMNTEAFF.

The chain uses TRBV19 and TRBJ1-4; D is ambiguous. This CDR3 spans 11 amino acids. Trimming shortened V by 5 bases and J by 13 bases, and 11 bases separated the two germline ends. Germline V gene sequence: CDR1 LNHDA, CDR2 SQIVND (reference sequence). The DNA of the CDR3 is TGTGCCAGTAGTTGGCGAGGAGGACTGTTTTTT. Protein: CASSWRGGLFF. The full variable domain, rest sourced from reference TRBV19 and TRBJ1-4, is DGGITQSPKYLFRKEGQNVTLSCEQNLNHDAMYWYRQDPGQGLRLIYYSQIVNDFQKGDIAEGYSVSREKKESFPLTVTSAQKNPTAFYLCASSWRGGLFFGSGTQLSVL.

The rearrangement uses TRBV23-1 and TRBJ1-2; tentatively, D is TRBD1 (6 bases). TRBV23-1 counts as an open reading frame of uncertain function. Trimming stripped 0 bases from V and 6 bases from J, with 20 bases between. The CDR3 loop spans 17 amino acids. The CDR3 DNA sequence: TGCGCCAGCAGTCAATCGGGGGCAGCCGCCTTATTGGATGGCTACACCTTC. Translation gives CASSQSGAAALLDGYTF.

This sequence joins TRBV27 and TRBJ2-2; D is unclear. Germline V lookup: CDR1 MNHEY, CDR2 SMNVEV (reference sequence). CDR3 length equals 15 residues. V gave up 6 bases and J gave up 4 bases, with 15 bases separating them. CDR3 region: CASRQGRRSTGELFF. DNA for the CDR3: TGTGCCAGCAGACAAGGCCGGCGGAGCACCGGGGAGCTGTTTTTT.

The chain has TRBV2 and TRBJ2-2, with 8 positions matching TRBD2. The CDR3 sequence is 18 residues long. V was clipped by 4 bases and J by 2 bases; unmatched bases: 12. Germline V gene data show CDR1 as SNHLY and CDR2 as FYNNEI. The chain's CDR3 is CASSAKPSGFSNTGELFF. CDR3 sequence (DNA): TGTGCCAGCAGTGCAAAGCCTAGCGGGTTTTCCAACACCGGGGAGCTGTTTTTT.

This sequence joins TRBV6-1 and TRBJ2-1, with 9 bases that match TRBD2. J lost 4 bases, V lost 4 bases, and 8 bases had no gene match. Per germline, CDR1 MNHNS and CDR2 SASEGT. This CDR3 has 16 amino acids. This CDR3 reads CASSVNPGLAYNEQFF. CDR3 coding DNA: TGTGCCAGCAGTGTAAACCCGGGACTAGCTTACAATGAGCAGTTCTTC.

For the CDR3, the DNA is TGTGCCAGCTCACCGGGACAGGTGAACTACGAGCAGTACTTC. It codes for CASSPGQVNYEQYF. The V call is TRBV18, the J call TRBJ2-7; 8 bases match TRBD1. Unmatched junction bases numbered 4, after V lost 3 bases and J lost 3 bases. The CDR3 loop spans 14 amino acids. Germline values: CDR1 KGHSH, CDR2 LQKENI.

This clone was seen only once. The rearrangement uses TRBV5-4 and TRBJ2-1; TRBD2 matches at 10 bases. The length of the CDR3 is 18 residues. The junction had 14 bases not matched to a gene; V was cut back by 4 bases and J by 4 bases. Germline CDR1 SGHNT, CDR2 YYREEE (reference sequence). CDR3 in amino acids: CASSQGLPSGGGYNEQFF. Here the CDR3 DNA reads TGTGCCAGCAGCCAGGGTTTGCCTAGCGGGGGAGGTTACAATGAGCAGTTCTTC.

The chain combines TRBV6-6 with TRBJ2-3, with TRBD1 as a possible D gene (5 bases). The germline gives CDR1 MNHNY, CDR2 SVGAGI (reference sequence). This CDR3 comprises 15 residues. V gave up 2 bases and J gave up 4 bases, with 13 bases separating them. The CDR3 sequence is CASSYRWGRADTQYF. CDR3 nucleotides: TGTGCCAGCAGTTACCGATGGGGCAGGGCAGATACGCAGTATTTT.

CDR3 nucleotides: TGTGCCAGCAGCTCACGACAGGCCCAAGGGCCCCAGCATTTT. This gives the protein CASSSRQAQGPQHF. The chain couples TRBV9 to TRBJ1-5; D is possibly TRBD1 (6 bases). The V gene's germline CDR1 is SGDLS and CDR2 YYNGEE. V lost 4 bases, J lost 9 bases, and 17 bases lay in between. The CDR3 runs to 14 residues.

The CDR3 is CASSENRGPYDTEAFF. The CDR3 DNA follows: TGTGCCAGCAGTGAAAACAGGGGCCCTTACGACACTGAAGCTTTCTTT. This sequence joins TRBV6-1 and TRBJ1-1; 7 bases align to TRBD1. V gave up 2 bases and J gave up 3 bases; unmatched junction bases: 9. The length of the CDR3 is 16 residues. Germline V lookup: CDR1 MNHNS, CDR2 SASEGT.

The chain recombines TRBV2 with TRBJ1-2, with D hard to call. This CDR3 is 12 amino acids long. Germline V lookup: CDR1 SNHLY, CDR2 FYNNEI. Trimming took 9 bases from V and 0 from J, leaving 8 bases between them. CDR3 in amino acids: CASTLANYGYTF. The CDR3 DNA reads TGTGCCAGTACGTTAGCTAACTATGGCTACACCTTC.

The V call is TRBV13, the J call TRBJ1-6; possibly TRBD1 for D (5 bases). Germline V CDR1 and CDR2: PRHDT, FYEKMQ (reference sequence). The V end was cut by 4 bases, the J end by 4 bases, with 8 bases between. The CDR3 runs to 14 residues. The CDR3 loop is CASSSGTYNSPLHF. DNA for the CDR3: TGTGCCAGCAGCTCCGGGACTTATAATTCACCCCTCCACTTT.

This clone is termed medium-sized. In the same sample, other DNA sequences code for this CDR3. This sequence joins TRBV9 and TRBJ1-3; no reliable D call. Per germline, CDR1 SGDLS and CDR2 YYNGEE. Trimming removed 2 bases from V and 0 bases from J, with 6 bases in between. This CDR3 region has 14 residues. Written as DNA, the CDR3 is TGTGCCAGCAGCGTCGACAACTCTGGAAACACCATATATTTT. Protein sequence: CASSVDNSGNTIYF.

The gene calls are TRBV30 and TRBJ1-2, with 7 bases identical to TRBD1. Germline V lookup: CDR1 GTSNPN, CDR2 SVGIG (reference sequence). The CDR3 extends over 13 amino acids. After removal of 0 bases from V and 8 bases from J, the junction contained 6 bases not matched to a gene. The CDR3: CAWSVQGVKGYTF. The CDR3 DNA follows: TGTGCCTGGAGTGTCCAGGGGGTGAAAGGCTACACCTTC.

This rearrangement joins TRBV7-9 to TRBJ1-1; 7 bases align to TRBD1. V dropped 5 bases and J dropped 4; count of bases not matched to a gene: 4. In germline, CDR1 is SEHNR, CDR2 FQNEAQ (reference sequence). The CDR3 has 13 amino acids. The CDR3 protein is CASSRKGATEAFF. CDR3 bases: TGTGCCAGCAGCCGTAAGGGGGCCACTGAAGCTTTCTTT.

The chain uses TRBV5-8 and TRBJ1-1; D ambiguous. Per germline, CDR1 SGHTS and CDR2 YDEGEE. The CDR3 length is 16 residues. With 4 bases removed from V and 3 bases from J, the gap between germline ends came to 19 bases. CDR3 sequence (DNA): TGTGCCAGCAGCACAGACGGAGGCAGGTGGTACACTGAAGCTTTCTTT. Translating it yields CASSTDGGRWYTEAFF.

The rearrangement links TRBV28 to TRBJ2-4, with 8 bases matching TRBD1. The CDR3 is 17 residues long. Losses at the gene ends were 2 bases for V and 6 bases for J; bases not matched to a gene: 12. Germline CDR1 reads MDHEN; CDR2 reads SYDVKM. CDR3: CASSLISQGAIRNIQYF. In DNA, the CDR3 is TGTGCCAGCAGTTTAATTTCGCAGGGGGCTATCCGAAACATTCAGTACTTC.

The chain combines TRBV6-2 or TRBV6-3 with TRBJ2-7; tentative D call: TRBD1 (6 bases). Germline values: CDR1 MNHEY, CDR2 SVGEGT. The CDR3 is 14 residues long. V dropped 6 bases and J dropped 4 bases, with 16 bases sitting between them. CDR3 DNA: TGTGCCAGCAGCCCTCCGGGACAAGGTTACGAGCAGTACTTC. Amino acid sequence: CASSPPGQGYEQYF.

The rearrangement uses TRBV19 and TRBJ2-5; 7 nucleotides agree with TRBD1. This CDR3 spans 12 amino acids. Germline-derived CDR1 and CDR2 are LNHDA and SQIVND (reference sequence). With V trimmed by 5 bases and J by 4 bases, 1 base remained unmatched. CDR3 protein: CASSYRGETQYF. In DNA, the CDR3 is TGTGCCAGTAGTTACAGGGGAGAGACCCAGTACTTC.

The sample holds one count of this clone. The chain combines TRBV30 with TRBJ1-1; D uncertain. Trimming took 2 bases from V and 3 from J, leaving 13 bases between them. The germline V gene encodes CDR1 GTSNPN and CDR2 SVGIG (reference sequence). This CDR3 is 14 amino acids long. The CDR3 DNA sequence: TGTGCCTGGAGTCCCGGGAGGGCGGACACTGAAGCTTTCTTT. Protein product: CAWSPGRADTEAFF.

The chain combines TRBV19 with TRBJ1-2, with TRBD1 as a possible D gene (5 bases). Between the trimmed V and J ends, which lost 7 bases and 7 bases, there was a span of 16 bases. This CDR3 spans 13 amino acids. Germline values: CDR1 LNHDA, CDR2 SQIVND (reference sequence). The CDR3, as DNA: TGTGCCAGTACCCAAGCCGGAGGGGCTGGCTACACCTTC. It is translated as CASTQAGGAGYTF.

This clone showed up just once. The J gene is TRBJ1-4, the V gene TRBV4-2; D perhaps matches TRBD1 (5 bases). This CDR3 contains 18 residues. CDR1 LGHNA and CDR2 YNFKEQ come from the germline V gene. V was clipped by 1 base and J by 0 bases, with 15 bases between them. The chain's CDR3 is CASSQALGGWATNEKLFF. The CDR3 DNA is TGTGCCAGCAGCCAAGCGTTGGGGGGGTGGGCAACTAATGAAAAACTGTTTTTT.

The chain uses TRBV3-1 (or the pseudogene TRBV3-2) and TRBJ2-6, with 7 bases lining up with TRBD1. This CDR3 region has 22 residues. The V and J ends lost 6 bases and 0 bases, in that order; junction bases with no gene match: 23. Germline V CDR1 and CDR2: LGHDT, YNNKEL (reference sequence). The CDR3: CASSRTGQLNPLLDSGANVLTF. The CDR3, as DNA: TGTGCCAGCAGTCGTACGGGACAGCTAAACCCCTTACTAGACTCTGGGGCCAACGTCCTGACTTTC.